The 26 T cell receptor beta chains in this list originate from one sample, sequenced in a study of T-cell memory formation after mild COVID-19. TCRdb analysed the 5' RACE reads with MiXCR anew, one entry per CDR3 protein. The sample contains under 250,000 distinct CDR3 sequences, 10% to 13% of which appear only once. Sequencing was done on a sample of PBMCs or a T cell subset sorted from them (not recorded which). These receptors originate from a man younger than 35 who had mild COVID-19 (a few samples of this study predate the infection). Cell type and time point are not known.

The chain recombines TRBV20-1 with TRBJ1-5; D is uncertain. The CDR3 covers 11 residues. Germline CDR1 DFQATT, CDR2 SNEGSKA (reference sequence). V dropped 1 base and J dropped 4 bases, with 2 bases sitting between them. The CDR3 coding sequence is TGCAGTGCTAGAGGGAATCAGCCCCAGCATTTT. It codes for CSARGNQPQHF.

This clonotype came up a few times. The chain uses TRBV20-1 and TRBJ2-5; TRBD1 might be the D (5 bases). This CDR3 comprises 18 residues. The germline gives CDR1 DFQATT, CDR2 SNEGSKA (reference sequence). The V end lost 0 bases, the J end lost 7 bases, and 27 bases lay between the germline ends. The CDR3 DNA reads TGCAGTGCTAGAGATCCTATGGTAGAGACAGATCCCCCGATGACCCAGTACTTC. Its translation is CSARDPMVETDPPMTQYF.

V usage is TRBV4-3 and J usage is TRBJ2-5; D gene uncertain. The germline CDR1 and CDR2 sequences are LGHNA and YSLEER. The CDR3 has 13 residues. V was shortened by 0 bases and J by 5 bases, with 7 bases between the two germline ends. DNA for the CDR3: TGCGCCAGCAGCCAAGAGAATCGGGAGACCCAGTACTTC. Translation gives CASSQENRETQYF.

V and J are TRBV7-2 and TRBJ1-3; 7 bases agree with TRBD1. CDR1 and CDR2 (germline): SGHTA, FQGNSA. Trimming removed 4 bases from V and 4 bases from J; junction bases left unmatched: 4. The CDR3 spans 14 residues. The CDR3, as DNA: TGTGCCAGCAGCTCCACAGGGGTCGGAAACACCATATATTTT. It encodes CASSSTGVGNTIYF.

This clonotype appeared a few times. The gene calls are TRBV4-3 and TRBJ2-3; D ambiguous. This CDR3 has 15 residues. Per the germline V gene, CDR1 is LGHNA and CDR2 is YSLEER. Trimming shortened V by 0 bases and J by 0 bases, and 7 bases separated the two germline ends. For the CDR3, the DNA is TGCGCCAGCAGCCAAGATCTACTAAGCACAGATACGCAGTATTTT. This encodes CASSQDLLSTDTQYF.

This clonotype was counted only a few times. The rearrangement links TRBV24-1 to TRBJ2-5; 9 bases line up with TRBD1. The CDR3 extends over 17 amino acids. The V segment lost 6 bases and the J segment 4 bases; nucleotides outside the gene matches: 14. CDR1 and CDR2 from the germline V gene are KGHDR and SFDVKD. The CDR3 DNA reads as TGTGCCACCAGTCCCGGGACAGGGTCCCTGAGGAGAGAGACCCAGTACTTC. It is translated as CATSPGTGSLRRETQYF.

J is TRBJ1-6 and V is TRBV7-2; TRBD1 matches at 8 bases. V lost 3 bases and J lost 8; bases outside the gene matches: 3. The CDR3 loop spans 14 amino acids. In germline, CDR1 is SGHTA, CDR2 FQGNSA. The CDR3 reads CASSFDRGYSPLHF. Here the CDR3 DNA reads TGTGCCAGCAGCTTCGACAGGGGCTATTCACCCCTCCACTTT.

In DNA, the CDR3 is TGTGCCACCAGTGATCCGACAGGTCCCACCGGGGAGCTGTTTTTT. This sequence encodes CATSDPTGPTGELFF. The chain carries TRBV24-1 and TRBJ2-2, with D perhaps TRBD1 (6 bases). The CDR3 has 15 amino acids. Deletions cut 3 bases from V and 4 bases from J, with 11 bases between. CDR1 KGHDR and CDR2 SFDVKD come from the germline V gene.

The CDR3 DNA follows: TGCGCCAGCAGCTTGGCCGGCCGAAGCCCCTACGAGCAGTACTTC. Its protein is CASSLAGRSPYEQYF. This chain joins TRBV5-1 and TRBJ2-7; D not certain. The CDR3 runs 15 residues. In germline, CDR1 is SGHRS, CDR2 YFSETQ. V shed 0 bases and J shed 2 bases, with 12 bases lying between them.

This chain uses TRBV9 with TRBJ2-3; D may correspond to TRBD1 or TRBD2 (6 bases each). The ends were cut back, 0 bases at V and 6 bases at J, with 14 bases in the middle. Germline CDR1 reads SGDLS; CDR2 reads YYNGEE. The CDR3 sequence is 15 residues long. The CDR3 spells CASSVEGGSWDTQYF. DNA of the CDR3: TGTGCCAGCAGCGTAGAGGGGGGCTCCTGGGATACGCAGTATTTT.

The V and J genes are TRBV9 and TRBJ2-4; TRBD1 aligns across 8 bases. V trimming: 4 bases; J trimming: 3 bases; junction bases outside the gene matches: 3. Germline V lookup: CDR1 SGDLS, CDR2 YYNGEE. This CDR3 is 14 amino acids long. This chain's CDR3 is CASSLGTGKNIQYF. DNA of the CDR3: TGTGCCAGCAGCCTCGGGACAGGCAAAAACATTCAGTACTTC.

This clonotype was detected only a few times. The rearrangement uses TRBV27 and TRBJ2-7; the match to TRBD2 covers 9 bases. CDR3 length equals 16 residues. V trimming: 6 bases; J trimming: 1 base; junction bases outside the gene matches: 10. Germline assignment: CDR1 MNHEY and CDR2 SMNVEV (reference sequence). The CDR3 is CASRNRGLAHSYEQYF. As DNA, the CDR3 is TGTGCCAGCAGGAACCGGGGACTAGCTCATTCCTACGAGCAGTACTTC.

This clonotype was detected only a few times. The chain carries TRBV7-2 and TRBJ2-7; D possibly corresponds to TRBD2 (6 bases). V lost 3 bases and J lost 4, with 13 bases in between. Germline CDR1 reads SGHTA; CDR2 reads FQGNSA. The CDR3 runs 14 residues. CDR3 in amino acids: CASSFQSGDYEQYF. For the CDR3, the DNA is TGTGCCAGCAGCTTTCAATCGGGGGATTACGAGCAGTACTTC.

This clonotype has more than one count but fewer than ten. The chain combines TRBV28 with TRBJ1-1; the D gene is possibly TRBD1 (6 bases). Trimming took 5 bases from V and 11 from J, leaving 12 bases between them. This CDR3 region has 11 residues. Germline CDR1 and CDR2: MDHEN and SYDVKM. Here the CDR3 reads CASSQGPKAFF. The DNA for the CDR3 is TGTGCCAGCAGTCAGGGGCCTAAGGCTTTCTTT.

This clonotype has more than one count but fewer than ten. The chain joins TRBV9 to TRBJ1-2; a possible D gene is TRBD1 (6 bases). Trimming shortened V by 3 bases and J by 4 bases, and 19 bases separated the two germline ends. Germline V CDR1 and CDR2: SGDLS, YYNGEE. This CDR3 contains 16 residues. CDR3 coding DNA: TGTGCCAGCAGCGAACAAGGCCGGGGGCCTTTCTATGGCTACACCTTC. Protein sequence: CASSEQGRGPFYGYTF.

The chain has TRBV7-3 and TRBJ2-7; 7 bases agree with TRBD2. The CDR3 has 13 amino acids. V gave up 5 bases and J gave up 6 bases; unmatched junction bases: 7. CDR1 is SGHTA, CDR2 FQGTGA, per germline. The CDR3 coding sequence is TGTGCCAGCAGCCCAGCAGCGGGGTCCGAGCAGTACTTC. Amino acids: CASSPAAGSEQYF. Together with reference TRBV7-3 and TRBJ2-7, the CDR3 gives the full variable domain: GAGVSQTPSNKVTEKGKYVELRCDPISGHTALYWYRQSLGQGPEFLIYFQGTGAADDSGLPNDRFFAVRPEGSVSTLKIQRTERGDSAVYLCASSPAAGSEQYFGPGTRLTVT.

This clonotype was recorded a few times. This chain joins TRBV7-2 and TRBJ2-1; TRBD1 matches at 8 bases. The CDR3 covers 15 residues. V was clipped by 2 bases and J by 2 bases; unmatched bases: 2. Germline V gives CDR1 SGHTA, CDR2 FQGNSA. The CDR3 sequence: CASSLTGGPYNEQFF. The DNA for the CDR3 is TGTGCCAGCAGCTTAACAGGGGGGCCCTACAATGAGCAGTTCTTC.

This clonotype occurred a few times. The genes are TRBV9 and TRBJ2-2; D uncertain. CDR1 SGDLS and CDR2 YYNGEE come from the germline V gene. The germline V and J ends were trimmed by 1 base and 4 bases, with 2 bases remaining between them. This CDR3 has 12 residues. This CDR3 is CASSVSTGELFF. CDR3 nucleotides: TGTGCCAGCAGCGTATCCACCGGGGAGCTGTTTTTT.

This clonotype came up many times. CDR3: CASSLGAGAIGTQHF. Here the CDR3 DNA reads TGTGCCAGCAGCTTAGGGGCAGGGGCGATTGGGACCCAGCATTTT. The rearrangement joins TRBV7-9 to TRBJ1-5; D possibly corresponds to TRBD1 (6 bases). Germline V gene lookup returns CDR1 SEHNR and CDR2 FQNEAQ (reference sequence). The CDR3 totals 15 residues. Trimming took off 1 base at V and 11 bases at J, with 18 bases between the two ends. The full variable domain, with the rest looked up from reference TRBV7-9 and TRBJ1-5, is DTGVSQNPRHKITKRGQNVTFRCDPISEHNRLYWYRQTLGQGPEFLTYFQNEAQLEKSRLLSDRFSAERPKGSFSTLEIQRTEQGDSAMYLCASSLGAGAIGTQHFGDGTRLSIL.

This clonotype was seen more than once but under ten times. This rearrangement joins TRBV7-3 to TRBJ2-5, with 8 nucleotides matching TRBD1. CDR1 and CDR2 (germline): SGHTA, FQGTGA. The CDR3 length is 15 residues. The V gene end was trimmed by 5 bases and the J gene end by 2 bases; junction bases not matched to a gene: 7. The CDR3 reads CASSERTGWQETQYF. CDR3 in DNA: TGTGCCAGCAGCGAACGGACAGGGTGGCAAGAGACCCAGTACTTC.

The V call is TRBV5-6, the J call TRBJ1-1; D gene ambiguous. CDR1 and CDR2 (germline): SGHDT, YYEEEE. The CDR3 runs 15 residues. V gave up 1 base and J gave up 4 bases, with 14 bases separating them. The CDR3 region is CASSLPPTPATEAFF. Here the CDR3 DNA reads TGTGCCAGCAGCTTGCCCCCAACGCCCGCCACTGAAGCTTTCTTT.

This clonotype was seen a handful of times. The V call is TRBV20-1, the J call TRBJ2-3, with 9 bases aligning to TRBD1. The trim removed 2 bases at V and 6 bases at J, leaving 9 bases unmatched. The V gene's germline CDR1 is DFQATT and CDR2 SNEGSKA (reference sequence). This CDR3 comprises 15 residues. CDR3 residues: CSARPRDRAGDTQYF. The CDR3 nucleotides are TGCAGTGCTAGACCCCGGGACAGGGCGGGGGATACGCAGTATTTT.

This chain's CDR3 is CASRSGGSSYEQYF. In nucleotides, the CDR3 is TGTGCCAGCAGAAGCGGGGGAAGCTCCTACGAGCAGTACTTC. V is TRBV2 and J is TRBJ2-7; 8 bases line up with TRBD2. The V segment lost 6 bases and the J segment 0 bases; nucleotides outside the gene matches: 4. The germline CDR1 and CDR2 sequences are SNHLY and FYNNEI. CDR3 length: 14 amino acids.

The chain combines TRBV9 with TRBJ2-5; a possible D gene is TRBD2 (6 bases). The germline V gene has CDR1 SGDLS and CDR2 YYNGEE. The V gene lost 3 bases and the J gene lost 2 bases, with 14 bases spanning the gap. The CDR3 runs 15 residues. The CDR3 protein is CASSASGGSQETQYF. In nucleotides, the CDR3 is TGTGCCAGCAGCGCGAGTGGGGGGAGTCAAGAGACCCAGTACTTC.

The CDR3 region is CASSGRGFYSNQPQHF. CDR3 sequence (DNA): TGTGCCAGCAGCGGAAGGGGGTTTTATAGCAATCAGCCCCAGCATTTT. The rearrangement joins TRBV2 to TRBJ1-5; D might be TRBD1 (6 bases). Germline CDR1 SNHLY, CDR2 FYNNEI. The CDR3 is 16 residues long. V lost 6 bases, J lost 0 bases, and 15 bases lay in between.

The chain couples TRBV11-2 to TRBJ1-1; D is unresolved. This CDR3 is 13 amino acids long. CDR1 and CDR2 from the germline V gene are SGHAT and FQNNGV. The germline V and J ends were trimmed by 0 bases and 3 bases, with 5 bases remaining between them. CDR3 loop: CASSLDGYTEAFF. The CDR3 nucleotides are TGTGCCAGCAGCTTAGACGGCTACACTGAAGCTTTCTTT. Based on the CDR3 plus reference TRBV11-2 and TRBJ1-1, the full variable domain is EAGVAQSPRYKIIEKRQSVAFWCNPISGHATLYWYQQILGQGPKLLIQFQNNGVVDDSQLPKDRFSAERLKGVDSTLKIQPAKLEDSAVYLCASSLDGYTEAFFGQGTRLTVV.